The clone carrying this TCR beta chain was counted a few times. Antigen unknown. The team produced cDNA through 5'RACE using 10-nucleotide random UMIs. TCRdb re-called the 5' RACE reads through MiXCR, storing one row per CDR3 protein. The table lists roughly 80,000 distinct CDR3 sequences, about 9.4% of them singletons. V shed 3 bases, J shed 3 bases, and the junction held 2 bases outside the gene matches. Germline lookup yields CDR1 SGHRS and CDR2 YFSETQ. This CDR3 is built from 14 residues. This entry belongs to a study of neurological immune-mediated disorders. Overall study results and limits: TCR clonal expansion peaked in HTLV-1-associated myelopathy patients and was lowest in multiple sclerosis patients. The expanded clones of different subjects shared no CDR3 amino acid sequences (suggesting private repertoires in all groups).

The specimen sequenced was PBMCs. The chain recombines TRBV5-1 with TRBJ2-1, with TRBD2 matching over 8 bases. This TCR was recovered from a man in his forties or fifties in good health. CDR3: CASSSREGYNEQFF. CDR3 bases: TGCGCCAGCAGCTCTCGGGAGGGCTACAATGAGCAGTTCTTC.